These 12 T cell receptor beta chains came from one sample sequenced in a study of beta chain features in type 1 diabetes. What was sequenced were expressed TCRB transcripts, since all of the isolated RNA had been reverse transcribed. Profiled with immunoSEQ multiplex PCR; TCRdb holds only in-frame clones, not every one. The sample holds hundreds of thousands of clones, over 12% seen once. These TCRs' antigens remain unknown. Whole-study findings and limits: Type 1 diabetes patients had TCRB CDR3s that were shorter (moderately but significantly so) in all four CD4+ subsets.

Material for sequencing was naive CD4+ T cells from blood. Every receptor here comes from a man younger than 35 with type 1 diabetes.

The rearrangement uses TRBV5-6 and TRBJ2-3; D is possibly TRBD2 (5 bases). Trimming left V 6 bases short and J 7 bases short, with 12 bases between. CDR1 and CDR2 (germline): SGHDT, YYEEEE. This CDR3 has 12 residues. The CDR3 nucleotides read TGTGCCAGCACCCGGGAAGGACATACGCAGTATTTT. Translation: CASTREGHTQYF.

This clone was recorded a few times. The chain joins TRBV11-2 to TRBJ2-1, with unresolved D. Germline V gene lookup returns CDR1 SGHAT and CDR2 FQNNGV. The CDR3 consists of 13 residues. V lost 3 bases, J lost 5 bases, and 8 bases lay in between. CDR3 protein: CASSFVEDNEQFF. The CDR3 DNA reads TGTGCCAGCAGCTTCGTGGAAGACAATGAGCAGTTCTTC.

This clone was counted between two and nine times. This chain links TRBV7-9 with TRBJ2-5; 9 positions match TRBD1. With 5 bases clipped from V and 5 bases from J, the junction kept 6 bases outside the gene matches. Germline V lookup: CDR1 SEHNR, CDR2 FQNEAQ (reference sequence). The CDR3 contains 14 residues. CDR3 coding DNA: TGTGCCAGCAGCCCCGACAGGGGGTGGGAGACCCAGTACTTC. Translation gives CASSPDRGWETQYF.

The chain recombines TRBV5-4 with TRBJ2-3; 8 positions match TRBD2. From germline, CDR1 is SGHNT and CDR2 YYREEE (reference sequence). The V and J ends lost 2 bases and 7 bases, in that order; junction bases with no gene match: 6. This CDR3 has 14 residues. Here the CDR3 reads CASSFELAVHTQYF. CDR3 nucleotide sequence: TGTGCCAGCAGCTTTGAACTAGCGGTTCATACGCAGTATTTT.

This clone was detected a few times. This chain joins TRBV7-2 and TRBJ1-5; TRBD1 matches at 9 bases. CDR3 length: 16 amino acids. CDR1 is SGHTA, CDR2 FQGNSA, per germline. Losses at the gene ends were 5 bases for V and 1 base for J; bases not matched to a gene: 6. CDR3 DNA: TGTGCCAGCAGCCGTGCGGGACAGGGAAGCAATCAGCCCCAGCATTTT. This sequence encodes CASSRAGQGSNQPQHF.

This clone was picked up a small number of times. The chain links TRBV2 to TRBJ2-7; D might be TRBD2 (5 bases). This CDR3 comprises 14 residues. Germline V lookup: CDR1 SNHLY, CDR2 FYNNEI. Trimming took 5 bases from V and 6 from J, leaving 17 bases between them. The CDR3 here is CASSPSIPGGEQYF. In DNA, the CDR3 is TGTGCCAGCAGTCCTAGCATTCCCGGTGGCGAGCAGTACTTC. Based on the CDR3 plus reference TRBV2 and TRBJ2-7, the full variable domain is EPEVTQTPSHQVTQMGQEVILRCVPISNHLYFYWYRQILGQKVEFLVSFYNNEISEKSEIFDDQFSVERPDGSNFTLKIRSTKLEDSAMYFCASSPSIPGGEQYFGPGTRLTVT.

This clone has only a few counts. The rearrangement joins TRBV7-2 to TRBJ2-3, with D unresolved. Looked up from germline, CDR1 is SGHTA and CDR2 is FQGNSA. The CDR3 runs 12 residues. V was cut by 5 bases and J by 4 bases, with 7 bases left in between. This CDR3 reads CASSTRADTQYF. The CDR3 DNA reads TGTGCCAGCAGCACACGGGCAGATACGCAGTATTTT.

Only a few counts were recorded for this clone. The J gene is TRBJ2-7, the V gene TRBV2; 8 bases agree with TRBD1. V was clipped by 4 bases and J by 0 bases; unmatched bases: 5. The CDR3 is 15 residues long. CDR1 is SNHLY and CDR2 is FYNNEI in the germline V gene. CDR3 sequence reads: CASSVGQVSSYEQYF. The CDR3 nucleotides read TGTGCCAGCAGTGTGGGACAGGTTAGCTCCTACGAGCAGTACTTC.

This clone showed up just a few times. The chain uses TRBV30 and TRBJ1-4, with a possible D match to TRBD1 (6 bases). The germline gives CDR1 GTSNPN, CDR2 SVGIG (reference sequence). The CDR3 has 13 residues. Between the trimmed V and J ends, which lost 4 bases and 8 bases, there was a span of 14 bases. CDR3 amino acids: CAWTRGQGEKLFF. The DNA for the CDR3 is TGTGCCTGGACCCGGGGGCAAGGAGAAAAACTGTTTTTT.

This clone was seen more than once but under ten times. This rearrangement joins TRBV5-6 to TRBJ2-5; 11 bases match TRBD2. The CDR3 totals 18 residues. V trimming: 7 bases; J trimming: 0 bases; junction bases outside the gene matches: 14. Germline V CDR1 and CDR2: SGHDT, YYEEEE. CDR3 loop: CASFGTSGGLRYQETQYF. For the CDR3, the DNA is TGTGCCAGCTTTGGAACTAGCGGGGGCCTACGGTACCAAGAGACCCAGTACTTC.

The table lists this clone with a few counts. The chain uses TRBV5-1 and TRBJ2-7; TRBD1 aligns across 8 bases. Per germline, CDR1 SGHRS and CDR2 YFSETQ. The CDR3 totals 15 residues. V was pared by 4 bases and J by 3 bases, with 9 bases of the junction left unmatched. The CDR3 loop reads CASSPTTGVNYEQYF. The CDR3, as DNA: TGCGCCAGCAGCCCGACGACAGGGGTTAACTACGAGCAGTACTTC.

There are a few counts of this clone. DNA for the CDR3: TGTGCCTGGAGGGACAGGTTCCCTTACGAGCAGTACTTC. Protein: CAWRDRFPYEQYF. The genes are TRBV30 and TRBJ2-7; 7 bases fit TRBD1. After removal of 3 bases from V and 4 bases from J, the junction contained 6 bases not matched to a gene. The CDR3 is 13 residues long. In germline, CDR1 is GTSNPN, CDR2 SVGIG (reference sequence).